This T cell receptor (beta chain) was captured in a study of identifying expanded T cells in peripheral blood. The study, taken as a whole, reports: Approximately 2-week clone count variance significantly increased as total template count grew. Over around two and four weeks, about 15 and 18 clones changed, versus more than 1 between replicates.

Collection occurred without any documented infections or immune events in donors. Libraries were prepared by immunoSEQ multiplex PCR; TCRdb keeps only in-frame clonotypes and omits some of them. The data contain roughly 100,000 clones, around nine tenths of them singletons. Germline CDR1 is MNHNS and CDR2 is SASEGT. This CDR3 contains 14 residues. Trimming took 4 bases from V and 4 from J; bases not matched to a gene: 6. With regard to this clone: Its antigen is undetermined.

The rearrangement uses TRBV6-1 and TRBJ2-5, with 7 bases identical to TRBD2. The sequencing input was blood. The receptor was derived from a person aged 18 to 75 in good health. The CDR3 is CASSGGGSLETQYF. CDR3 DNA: TGTGCCAGCAGTGGGGGGGGAAGTCTAGAGACCCAGTACTTC.